This paragraph covers one T cell receptor (beta chain) sequence. Its antigen is currently unknown. Gene names and germline match the mouse. The observed sequence ends 1 residue before the CDR3 terminus, with the missing tail filled in from the germline J gene. Survey-depth TCRbeta CDR3 sequencing reported V/J genes and productive frequencies. Measured with immunoSEQ multiplex PCR; TCRdb has only the in-frame clones, and not every one. The sample gives thousands of clones, around 45% of which show up once; under 15% is in the top ten. This sample stems from a study of tissue T cells after allogeneic stem cell transplantation. General observations from the study: Within patients, tissue anatomy strongly shaped TCR repertoire composition.

Described time point: mouse harvest day 14 after allogeneic transplant. Mouse grafts combined 10^7 T-cell-depleted bone marrow cells with 10^6 splenic CD5+ T cells. This mouse GVHD model was MHC-mismatched B6 to BALB/c, profiled day 7 or 14. The CDR3 spans 14 residues. The V and J ends lost 4 bases and 0 bases respectively, with 6 bases between them. Germline lookup yields CDR1 LGHDT and CDR2 YNNKQL (reference sequence). The chain has TRBV4 and TRBJ1-4, with D possibly matching TRBD1 (5 bases). The origin of this receptor is a female BALB/c mouse given C57BL/6 T cells with graft-versus-host disease after an allogeneic hematopoietic cell transplant. Input material: gut tissue. CDR3 protein: CASSFRVSNERLFF. The CDR3 bases that were read are TGTGCCAGCAGCTTCAGGGTTTCCAACGAAAGATTATTT.